This section outlines one T cell receptor beta chain sequence together with its context. Antigen specificity is unknown. Trimming cost V 4 bases and J 4 bases, with 12 bases left between them. The CDR3 consists of 14 residues. The germline gives CDR1 SEHNR, CDR2 FQNEAQ (reference sequence). This entry belongs to a study of shared clonotypes between healthy human individuals. Findings and limits, study-wide: The study generally estimated greater richness for naive than memory subsets.

Naive CD8 cells lacked CD45RO, underwent positive selection for CCR7 and left out terminally differentiated effector memory CD45RA+ cells. TCRdb keeps only in-frame clones here, not all; method: immunoSEQ multiplex PCR. The repertoire holds 700,000 to 950,000 clones, with approximately 97% as singletons. The sample comprised naive CD8+ T cells sorted from blood. This chain connects TRBV7-9 to TRBJ2-3; no clear D gene. The receptor's source is a man aged 30 to 45 in good health. In DNA, the CDR3 is TGTGCCAGCAGCTCAGAAGTAGGCCCAGATACGCAGTATTTT. Its translation is CASSSEVGPDTQYF.